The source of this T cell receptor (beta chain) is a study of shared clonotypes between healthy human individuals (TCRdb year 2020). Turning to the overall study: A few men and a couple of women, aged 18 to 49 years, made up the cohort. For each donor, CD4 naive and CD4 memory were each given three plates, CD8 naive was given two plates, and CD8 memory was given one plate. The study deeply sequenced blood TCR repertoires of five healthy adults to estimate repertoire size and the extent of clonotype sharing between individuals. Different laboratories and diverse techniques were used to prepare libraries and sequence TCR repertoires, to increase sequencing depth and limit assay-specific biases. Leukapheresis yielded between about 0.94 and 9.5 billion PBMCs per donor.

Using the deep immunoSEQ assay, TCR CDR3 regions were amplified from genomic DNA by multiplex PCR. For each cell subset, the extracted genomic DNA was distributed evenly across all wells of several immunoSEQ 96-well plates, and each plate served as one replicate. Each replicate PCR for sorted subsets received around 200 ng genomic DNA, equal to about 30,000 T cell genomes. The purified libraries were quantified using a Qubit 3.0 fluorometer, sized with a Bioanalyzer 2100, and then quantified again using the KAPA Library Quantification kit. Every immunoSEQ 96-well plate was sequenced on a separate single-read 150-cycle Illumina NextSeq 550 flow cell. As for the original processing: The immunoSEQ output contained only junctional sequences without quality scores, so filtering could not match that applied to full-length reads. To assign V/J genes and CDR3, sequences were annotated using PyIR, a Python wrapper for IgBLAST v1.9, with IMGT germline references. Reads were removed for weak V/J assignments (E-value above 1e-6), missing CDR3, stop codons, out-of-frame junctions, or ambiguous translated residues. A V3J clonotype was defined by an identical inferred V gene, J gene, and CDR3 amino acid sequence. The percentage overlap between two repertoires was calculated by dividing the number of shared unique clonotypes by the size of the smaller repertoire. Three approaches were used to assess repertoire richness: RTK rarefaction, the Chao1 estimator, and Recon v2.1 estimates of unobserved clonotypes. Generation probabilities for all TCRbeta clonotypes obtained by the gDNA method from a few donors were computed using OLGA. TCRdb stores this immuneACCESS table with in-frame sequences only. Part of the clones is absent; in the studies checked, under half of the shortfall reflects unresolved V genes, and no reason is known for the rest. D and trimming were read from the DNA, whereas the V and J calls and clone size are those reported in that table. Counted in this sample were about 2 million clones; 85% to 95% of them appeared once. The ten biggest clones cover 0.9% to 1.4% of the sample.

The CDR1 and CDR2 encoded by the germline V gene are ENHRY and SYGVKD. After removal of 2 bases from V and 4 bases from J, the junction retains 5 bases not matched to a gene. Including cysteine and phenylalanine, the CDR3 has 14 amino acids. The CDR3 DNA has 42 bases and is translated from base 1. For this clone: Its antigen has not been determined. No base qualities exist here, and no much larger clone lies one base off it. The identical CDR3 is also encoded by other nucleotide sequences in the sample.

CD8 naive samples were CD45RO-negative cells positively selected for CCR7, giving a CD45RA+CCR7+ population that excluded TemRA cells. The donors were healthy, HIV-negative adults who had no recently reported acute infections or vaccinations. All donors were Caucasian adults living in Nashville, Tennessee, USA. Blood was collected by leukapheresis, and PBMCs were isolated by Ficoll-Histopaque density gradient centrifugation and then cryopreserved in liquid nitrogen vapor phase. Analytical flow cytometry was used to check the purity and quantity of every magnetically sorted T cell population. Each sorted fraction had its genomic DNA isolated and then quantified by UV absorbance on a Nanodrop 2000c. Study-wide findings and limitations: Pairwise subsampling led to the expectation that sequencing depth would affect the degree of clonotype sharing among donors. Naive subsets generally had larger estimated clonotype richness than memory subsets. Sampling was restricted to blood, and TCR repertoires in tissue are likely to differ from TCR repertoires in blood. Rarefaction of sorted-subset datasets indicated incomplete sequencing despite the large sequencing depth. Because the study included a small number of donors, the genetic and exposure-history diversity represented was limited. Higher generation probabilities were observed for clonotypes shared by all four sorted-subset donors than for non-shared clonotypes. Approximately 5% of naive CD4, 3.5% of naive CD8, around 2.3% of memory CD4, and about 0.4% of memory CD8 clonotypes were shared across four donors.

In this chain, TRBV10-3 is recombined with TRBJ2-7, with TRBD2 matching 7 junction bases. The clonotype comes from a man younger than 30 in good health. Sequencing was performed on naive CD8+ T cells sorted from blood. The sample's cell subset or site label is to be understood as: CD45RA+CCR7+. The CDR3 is CAISEVGGSYEQYF. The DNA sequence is TGTGCCATCAGTGAGGTCGGGGGGTCGTACGAGCAGTACTTC.